Here is one T cell receptor beta chain with its context. Its antigen specificity is not known. No base qualities exist here, and no much larger clone lies one base off it. Genomic DNA was extracted with the Qiagen DNeasy kit from unsorted PBMCs and from negatively selected CD4+ and CD8+ fractions. TCR beta CDR3 regions were subjected to amplification by immunoSEQ multiplex PCR with primers that anneal to V and J segments. A synthetic immune receptor repertoire was used to minimize amplification bias, and remaining bias was computationally removed after sequencing. Under the source paper's analysis protocol: Custom Python scripts were used to quantify repertoire diversity as the Shannon entropy index. The unsorted, CD4+ and CD8+ repertoires were each analyzed separately, with the exception of combined analyses, where CD4+ and CD8+ sequences were merged in silico. A clone was considered expanded if an increase in frequency of at least 2-fold after treatment relative to C1D1 was found, and a pseudocount of 0.5 was applied to clones undetected at baseline. Clones with 0 or 1 copy at C1D1 were classified as singleton clones, and clones with 2 or more copies were classified as non-singleton clones. Clones expanded in unsorted samples were annotated as CD4+, CD8+ or unknown by matching protein sequences in sorted samples from the same patient. Wilcoxon tests were applied to paired samples to test diversity changes from C1D1 to C4D1. The clones in this table, taken by TCRdb from immuneACCESS, are in-frame only. Not every clone is retained; where verified, under half of the shortfall comes from an unresolved V gene, and the cause of the rest is unknown. That table supplies the V and J calls and clone size; D and trimming were determined from the DNA. This sample lists just under 65,000 clones; roughly 89% were detected once. The ten biggest clones cover about 9.3% of the sample.

This sample is part of a study of PD-1 blockade in classical Hodgkin lymphoma (dated by TCRdb to about 2020). About the investigation overall: Nivolumab dosing was 3 mg/kg intravenously every 2 weeks, continuing until either disease progression or unacceptable toxicity. To define a peripheral blood immune signature of response to PD-1 blockade in classical Hodgkin lymphoma, the study combined TCR beta sequencing with CyTOF. Results and caveats for the whole study, not just this receptor: The study was limited to a single clinical trial cohort, and causes of repertoire differences, possibly disease activity or prior therapy, remained undefined. Baseline diversity similar to that of newly diagnosed patients was observed in trial patients achieving complete response, whereas significantly lower diversity was observed in partial responders and progressors. Baseline TCR diversity was reported to be lower in newly diagnosed patients than in healthy donors, and even lower in relapsed/refractory patients. Patients starting nivolumab less than 1 year after ASCT had lower diversity and were excluded from later analyses to avoid confounding by immune reconstitution. By C4D1, a significant rise was seen in CD4+ TCR diversity but not in CD8+ TCR diversity (p=0.0027 vs p=0.16), and the rise was most apparent among complete responders (p=0.02).

The time point label for this specimen denotes: cycle 4 day 1 (C4D1), after 6 weeks of nivolumab. All trial patients had relapsed after autologous stem cell transplantation, with cohorts A, B and C differing in prior brentuximab vedotin exposure. A total of fewer than 65 patients with relapsed/refractory classical Hodgkin lymphoma made up the trial cohort, and each patient's best overall response was complete response, partial response or progressive disease. Single-agent nivolumab was administered to trial patients in the multi-cohort phase II CheckMate 205 trial. An independent review committee assessed best overall response using the 2007 International Working Group response criteria. Trial PBMCs were obtained immediately prior to nivolumab initiation (C1D1) and on therapy at cycle 2 day 1 and cycle 4 day 1. After peripheral blood was drawn into 8 mL Vacutainer Cell Preparation Tubes, PBMCs were isolated by centrifugation and then cryopreserved.

The source was peripheral blood mononuclear cells (PBMCs), collected before the fourth cycle of nivolumab. This TCR was recovered from a human donor with classical Hodgkin lymphoma.

For the CDR3, the sequence is CASSPTVNQPQHF. The nucleotides read TGTGCCAGCAGTCCGACAGTTAATCAGCCCCAGCATTTT. In this chain, TRBV27 is recombined with TRBJ1-5; the D region possibly corresponds to TRBD1 (5 bases align). There are 13 amino acids in the CDR3, from cysteine to phenylalanine inclusive. Only CDR3 DNA remains: 39 bases, in frame from the first base. V and J lose 5 bases and 4 bases, and a span of 9 bases separates them. CDR1 and CDR2, per the germline V gene (reference sequence), are MNHEY and SMNVEV.